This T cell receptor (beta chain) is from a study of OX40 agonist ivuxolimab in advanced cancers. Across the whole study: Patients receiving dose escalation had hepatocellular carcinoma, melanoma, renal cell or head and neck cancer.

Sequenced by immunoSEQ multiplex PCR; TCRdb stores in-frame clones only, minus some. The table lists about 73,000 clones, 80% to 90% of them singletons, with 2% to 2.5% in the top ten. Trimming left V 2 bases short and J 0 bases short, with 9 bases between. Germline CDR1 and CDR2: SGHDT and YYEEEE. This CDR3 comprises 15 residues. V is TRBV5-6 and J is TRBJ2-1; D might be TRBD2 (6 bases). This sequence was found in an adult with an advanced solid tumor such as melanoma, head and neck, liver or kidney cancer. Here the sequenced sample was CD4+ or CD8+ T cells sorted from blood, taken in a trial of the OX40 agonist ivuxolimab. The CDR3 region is CASSLSGSSYNEQFF. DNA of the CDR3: TGTGCCAGCAGCTTATCCGGGAGCTCCTACAATGAGCAGTTCTTC.